The next 8 T cell receptor beta chains were all read from a single sample in a study of cytomegalovirus exposure and HLA in healthy donors (dated by TCRdb to about 2017). Library preparation was by the immunoSEQ multiplex PCR assay. TCRdb re-hosts the immuneACCESS table, in-frame sequences only. Its copies lack some clones; in the studies checked, an unresolved V gene accounts for under half of them, and the cause for the rest is not known. The sample data list about 240,000 clones, and around nine tenths of these were observed just once. The ten largest clones take up roughly 2.5% of the sample. The source material was PBMCs. The receptors shown here come from a man younger than 35 in good health and CMV-seronegative.

CDR3 DNA: TGTGCCAGCAGCTTCCCCGGACAGGGTAGCTACGAGCAGTACTTC. As protein: CASSFPGQGSYEQYF. The rearrangement uses TRBV5-4 and TRBJ2-7, with 8 nucleotides matching TRBD1. Looked up from germline, CDR1 is SGHNT and CDR2 is YYREEE (reference sequence). This CDR3 comprises 15 residues. The V segment lost 2 bases and the J segment 3 bases; nucleotides outside the gene matches: 7.

The chain uses TRBV6-6 and TRBJ1-3; possibly TRBD1 for D (5 bases). With 3 bases removed from V and 8 bases from J, the gap between germline ends came to 11 bases. The CDR3 has 13 amino acids. From germline, CDR1 is MNHNY and CDR2 SVGAGI (reference sequence). The CDR3 DNA follows: TGTGCCAGCAGTTATGGCAGGGTTGACACCATATATTTT. Amino acids: CASSYGRVDTIYF.

The V gene is TRBV5-8, the J gene TRBJ2-3, with 10 bases identical to TRBD1. Germline values: CDR1 SGHTS, CDR2 YDEGEE. The V gene end was trimmed by 2 bases and the J gene end by 5 bases; junction bases not matched to a gene: 8. CDR3 length equals 16 residues. In DNA, the CDR3 is TGTGCCAGCAGCTTTTTCGCAGGACAGGGGGGAGATACGCAGTATTTT. Protein product: CASSFFAGQGGDTQYF. The full variable domain, its missing parts supplied by reference TRBV5-8 and TRBJ2-3, is EAGVTQSPTHLIKTRGQQATLRCSPISGHTSVYWYQQALGLGLQFLLWYDEGEERNRGNFPPRFSGRQFPNYSSELNVNALELEDSALYLCASSFFAGQGGDTQYFGPGTRLTVL.

The chain uses TRBV6-1 and TRBJ1-2; TRBD1 matches 10 bases. V dropped 4 bases and J dropped 8; count of bases not matched to a gene: 7. The CDR3 spans 14 residues. The germline CDR1 and CDR2 sequences are MNHNS and SASEGT. The CDR3 loop reads CASSVQTGGWGYTF. In nucleotides, the CDR3 is TGTGCCAGCAGTGTTCAGACAGGGGGCTGGGGCTACACCTTC.

J is TRBJ1-3 and V is TRBV7-3, with 8 bases lining up with TRBD1. Germline CDR1 and CDR2: SGHTA and FQGTGA. CDR3 length: 16 amino acids. J gave up 4 bases and V 4 bases, and 9 bases lay outside the gene matches. The CDR3 spells CASSSTGDPSGNTIYF. The CDR3 nucleotides are TGTGCCAGCAGCTCGACAGGGGACCCCTCCGGAAACACCATATATTTT. Looking up the rest from reference TRBV7-3 and TRBJ1-3 gives the full variable domain: GAGVSQTPSNKVTEKGKYVELRCDPISGHTALYWYRQSLGQGPEFLIYFQGTGAADDSGLPNDRFFAVRPEGSVSTLKIQRTERGDSAVYLCASSSTGDPSGNTIYFGEGSWLTVV.

The chain joins TRBV7-2 to TRBJ2-7, with 11 bases that match TRBD1. V dropped 1 base and J dropped 4; count of bases not matched to a gene: 3. CDR1 is SGHTA, CDR2 FQGNSA, per germline. The CDR3 sequence is 15 residues long. The CDR3 bases are TGTGCCAGCAGCTTAGGGACAGGGGGCGGGTACGAGCAGTACTTC. Translation: CASSLGTGGGYEQYF.

J is TRBJ2-7 and V is TRBV7-2; 10 nucleotides match TRBD1. The CDR3 consists of 15 residues. V trimming: 3 bases; J trimming: 2 bases; junction bases outside the gene matches: 4. Germline CDR1 and CDR2: SGHTA and FQGNSA. The CDR3 spells CASSFSGTGAYEQYF. CDR3 DNA: TGTGCCAGCAGCTTCTCGGGGACAGGGGCCTACGAGCAGTACTTC. Based on the CDR3 plus reference TRBV7-2 and TRBJ2-7, the full variable domain is GAGVSQSPSNKVTEKGKDVELRCDPISGHTALYWYRQSLGQGLEFLIYFQGNSAPDKSGLPSDRFSAERTGGSVSTLTIQRTQQEDSAVYLCASSFSGTGAYEQYFGPGTRLTVT.

DNA of the CDR3: TGTGCCTTCCCGAGGATTACTACTAGCACAGATACGCAGTATTTT. As protein: CAFPRITTSTDTQYF. The V and J genes are TRBV7-9 and TRBJ2-3, with D unclear. This CDR3 contains 15 residues. The germline gives CDR1 SEHNR, CDR2 FQNEAQ (reference sequence). V was cut by 11 bases and J by 0 bases, with 18 bases left in between.